This note documents a single T cell receptor beta chain sequence. The primer mix had 60 Vbeta and 13 Jbeta primers. Data came from immunoSEQ multiplex PCR; TCRdb stores just in-frame clones and leaves some out. The data contain approximately 150,000 clones, nearly 85% of them seen just once; the ten biggest clones take up roughly 3.4%. Nominally healthy donors provided the samples, though records likely missed some immune exposures. The sample comes from a study of cytomegalovirus exposure and HLA in healthy donors. Study as a whole: Genetic ancestry analysis placed 81% of the 300 to 400 donors that were genotyped in the Caucasian-associated cluster.

This TCR was recovered from a male donor in good health and CMV-seronegative. Sequenced sample: PBMCs.

Here the CDR3 DNA reads TGTGCCAGCAGCTTAGCGCTGGGACAGCCCCTGACCTACAATGAGCAGTTCTTC. This codes for CASSLALGQPLTYNEQFF. The chain links TRBV7-2 to TRBJ2-1; the match to TRBD1 covers 7 bases. Germline V gene sequence: CDR1 SGHTA, CDR2 FQGNSA. This CDR3 has 18 amino acids. The J segment lost 2 bases and the V segment lost 0 bases, leaving 10 bases of the junction unmatched.